A single sample gave rise to the 12 T cell receptor beta chains below, sequenced in a study of control samples from healthy donors and cancer patients. TCRdb keeps only in-frame clones here, not all; method: immunoSEQ multiplex PCR. The table records 100,000 or so clones, roughly 90% of them present only once. Sequencing was done on a sample of blood. Receptors originate from a woman under 40 in good health.

The DNA for the CDR3 is TGTGCCAGCAGCTTAGTGGACAGGAGATATCATGGCTACACCTTC. It encodes CASSLVDRRYHGYTF. This chain joins TRBV11-2 and TRBJ1-2; 7 bases line up with TRBD1. Trimming took 1 base from V and 6 from J; bases not matched to a gene: 8. The V gene's germline CDR1 is SGHAT and CDR2 FQNNGV. CDR3 length equals 15 residues. Filled out from reference TRBV11-2 and TRBJ1-2, the complete variable domain reads EAGVAQSPRYKIIEKRQSVAFWCNPISGHATLYWYQQILGQGPKLLIQFQNNGVVDDSQLPKDRFSAERLKGVDSTLKIQPAKLEDSAVYLCASSLVDRRYHGYTFGSGTRLTVV.

The chain uses TRBV5-1 and TRBJ2-4; the D gene is possibly TRBD2 (5 bases). Germline V gene data show CDR1 as SGHRS and CDR2 as YFSETQ. Trimming removed 4 bases from V and 0 bases from J, with 14 bases in between. The CDR3 contains 16 residues. The CDR3 DNA reads as TGCGCCAGCAGCCCGCGGGCTGGACTAGCCAAAAACATTCAGTACTTC. Translation gives CASSPRAGLAKNIQYF.

The CDR3 reads CAWSVRNQPQHF. Here the CDR3 DNA reads TGTGCCTGGAGTGTAAGAAATCAGCCCCAGCATTTT. The rearrangement joins TRBV30 to TRBJ1-5; no reliable D call. The CDR3 consists of 12 residues. V lost 0 bases and J 4 bases, leaving 4 bases between the germline ends. CDR1 and CDR2 from the germline V gene are GTSNPN and SVGIG (reference sequence). Looking up the rest from reference TRBV30 and TRBJ1-5 gives the full variable domain: SQTIHQWPATLVQPVGSPLSLECTVEGTSNPNLYWYRQAAGRGLQLLFYSVGIGQISSEVPQNLSASRPQDRQFILSSKKLLLSDSGFYLCAWSVRNQPQHFGDGTRLSIL.

V is TRBV12-3 or TRBV12-4 and J is TRBJ2-1; D gene unclear. The CDR3 is made up of 11 amino acids. Between the trimmed V and J ends, which lost 5 bases and 4 bases, there was a span of 3 bases. This CDR3 is CASSAYNEQFF. The CDR3, as DNA: TGTGCCAGCAGTGCTTACAATGAGCAGTTCTTC.

This sequence joins TRBV6-5 and TRBJ1-5; TRBD1 might be the D (5 bases). The CDR3 is made up of 14 amino acids. The V gene's germline CDR1 is MNHEY and CDR2 SVGAGI. V was trimmed by 1 base and J by 4 bases, leaving 8 bases between them. The CDR3 coding sequence is TGTGCCAGCAGTTACTGGCAGGGAAATCAGCCCCAGCATTTT. This codes for CASSYWQGNQPQHF.

This chain uses TRBV7-9 with TRBJ2-7; 7 nucleotides match TRBD2. V was pared by 1 base and J by 7 bases, with 7 bases of the junction left unmatched. CDR3 size: 14 residues. Germline loops: CDR1 SEHNR, CDR2 FQNEAQ (reference sequence). CDR3: CASSLVTGSGEQYF. The CDR3 nucleotides are TGTGCCAGCAGCTTAGTAACGGGTAGCGGGGAGCAGTACTTC.

The gene calls are TRBV28 and TRBJ1-1; D gene ambiguous. This CDR3 is built from 15 residues. Germline V lookup: CDR1 MDHEN, CDR2 SYDVKM. The V end lost 3 bases, the J end lost 3 bases, and 14 bases lay between the germline ends. The CDR3: CASSFPRRTDTEAFF. In DNA, the CDR3 is TGTGCCAGCAGTTTCCCCCGTCGCACAGACACTGAAGCTTTCTTT.

CDR3 protein: CASSPPEGGGDSPLHF. Written as DNA, the CDR3 is TGTGCCAGCTCACCACCCGAAGGGGGGGGCGATTCACCCCTCCACTTT. This chain links TRBV18 with TRBJ1-6, with D perhaps matching TRBD1 (6 bases). This CDR3 is built from 16 residues. Deletions cut 0 bases from V and 8 bases from J, with 14 bases between. Germline V CDR1 and CDR2: KGHSH, LQKENI.

V gene TRBV19 combines with J gene TRBJ1-2, with D unresolved. From germline, CDR1 is LNHDA and CDR2 SQIVND (reference sequence). The CDR3 extends over 10 amino acids. Trimming pared 9 bases from V and 4 bases from J, leaving 6 bases between. The CDR3 nucleotides read TGTGCCAGCGGAGCCTATGGCTACACCTTC. Amino acid sequence: CASGAYGYTF.

For the CDR3, the DNA is TGTGCCAGCAGCCCGAGGACAGCCTACGAGCAGTACTTC. This gives the protein CASSPRTAYEQYF. This chain uses TRBV13 with TRBJ2-7, with D possibly matching TRBD1 (6 bases). The CDR3 totals 13 residues. Deletions cut 5 bases from V and 2 bases from J, with 10 bases between. Germline loops: CDR1 PRHDT, CDR2 FYEKMQ (reference sequence).

V usage is TRBV14 and J usage is TRBJ1-2, with 12 bases that match TRBD1. Per germline, CDR1 SGHDN and CDR2 FVKESK. V trimming: 4 bases; J trimming: 1 base; junction bases outside the gene matches: 10. CDR3 length: 18 amino acids. Here the CDR3 reads CASSRNPGQGAFNYGYTF. For the CDR3, the DNA is TGTGCCAGCAGCCGGAACCCGGGACAGGGGGCTTTTAACTATGGCTACACCTTC.

The J gene is TRBJ1-4, the V gene TRBV18, with a possible D match to TRBD1 (6 bases). The CDR3 has 14 residues. V lost 1 base and J lost 7, with 10 bases in between. Per germline, CDR1 KGHSH and CDR2 LQKENI. The CDR3 sequence: CASSPRPGVEKLFF. In DNA form, the CDR3 reads TGTGCCAGCTCACCACGGCCAGGGGTTGAAAAACTGTTTTTT.